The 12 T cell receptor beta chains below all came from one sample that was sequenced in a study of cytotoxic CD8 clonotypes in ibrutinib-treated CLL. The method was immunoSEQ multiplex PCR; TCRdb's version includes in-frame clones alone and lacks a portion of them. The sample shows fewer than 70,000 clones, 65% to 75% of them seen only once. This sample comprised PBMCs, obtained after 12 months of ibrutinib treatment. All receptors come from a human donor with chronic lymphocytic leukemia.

The CDR3 nucleotides read TGTGCCAGCAGCACTTACCGGGACACCCCCCAGTTCTTC. This gives the protein CASSTYRDTPQFF. The rearrangement uses TRBV7-6 and TRBJ2-1; TRBD1 might be the D (6 bases). V shed 5 bases and J shed 13 bases, with 18 bases lying between them. Germline CDR1 reads SGHVS; CDR2 reads FNYEAQ. This CDR3 region has 13 residues.

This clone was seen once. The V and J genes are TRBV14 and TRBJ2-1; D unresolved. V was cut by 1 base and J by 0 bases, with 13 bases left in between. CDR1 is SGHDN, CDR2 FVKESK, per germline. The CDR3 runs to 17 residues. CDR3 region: CASSQVPILGSYNEQFF. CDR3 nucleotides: TGTGCCAGCAGCCAAGTCCCCATATTGGGCTCCTACAATGAGCAGTTCTTC.

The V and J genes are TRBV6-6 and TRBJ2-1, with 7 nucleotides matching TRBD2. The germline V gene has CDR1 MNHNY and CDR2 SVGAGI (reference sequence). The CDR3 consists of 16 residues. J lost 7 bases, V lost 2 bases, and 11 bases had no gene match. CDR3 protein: CASSYPLFGRVNEQFF. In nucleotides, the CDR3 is TGTGCCAGCAGTTACCCCCTCTTTGGGAGGGTGAATGAGCAGTTCTTC.

The CDR3 here is CASSQDVDTQYF. CDR3 nucleotide sequence: TGTGCCAGCAGCCAAGATGTGGATACGCAGTATTTT. The genes are TRBV4-2 and TRBJ2-3; D gene uncertain. The CDR3 covers 12 residues. The germline V gene encodes CDR1 LGHNA and CDR2 YNFKEQ. Trimming took off 0 bases at V and 6 bases at J, with 4 bases between the two ends.

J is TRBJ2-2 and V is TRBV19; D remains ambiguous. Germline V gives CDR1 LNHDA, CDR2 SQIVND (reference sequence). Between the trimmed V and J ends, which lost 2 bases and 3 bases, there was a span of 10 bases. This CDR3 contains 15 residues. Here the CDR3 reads CASSIRSGYTGELFF. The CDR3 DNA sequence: TGTGCCAGTAGTATAAGGTCGGGTTACACCGGGGAGCTGTTTTTT.

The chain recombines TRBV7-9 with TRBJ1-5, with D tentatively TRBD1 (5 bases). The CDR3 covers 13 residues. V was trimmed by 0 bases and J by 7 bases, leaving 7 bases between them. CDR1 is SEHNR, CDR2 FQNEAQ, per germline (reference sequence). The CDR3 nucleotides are TGTGCCAGCAGCTTAGCAGACAGCCAGCCCCAGCATTTT. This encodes CASSLADSQPQHF.

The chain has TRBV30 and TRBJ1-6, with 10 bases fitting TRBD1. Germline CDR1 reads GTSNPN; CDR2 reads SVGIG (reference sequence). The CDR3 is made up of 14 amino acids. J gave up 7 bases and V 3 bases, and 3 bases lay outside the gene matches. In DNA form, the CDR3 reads TGTGCCTGGAGGGGGACAGGGGCAAATTCACCCCTCCACTTT. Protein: CAWRGTGANSPLHF.

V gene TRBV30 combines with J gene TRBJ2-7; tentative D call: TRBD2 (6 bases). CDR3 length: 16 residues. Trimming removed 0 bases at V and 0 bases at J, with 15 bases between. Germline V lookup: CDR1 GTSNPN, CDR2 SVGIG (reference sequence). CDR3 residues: CAWSVPRAGSSYEQYF. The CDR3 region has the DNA TGTGCCTGGAGTGTACCTAGGGCGGGAAGCTCCTACGAGCAGTACTTC.

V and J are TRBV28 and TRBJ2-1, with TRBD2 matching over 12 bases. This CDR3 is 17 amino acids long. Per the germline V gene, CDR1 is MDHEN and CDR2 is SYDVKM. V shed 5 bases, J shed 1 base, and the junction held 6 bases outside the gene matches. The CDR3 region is CASSQGLAGPSYNEQFF. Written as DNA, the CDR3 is TGTGCCAGCAGTCAAGGACTAGCGGGACCTTCCTACAATGAGCAGTTCTTC.

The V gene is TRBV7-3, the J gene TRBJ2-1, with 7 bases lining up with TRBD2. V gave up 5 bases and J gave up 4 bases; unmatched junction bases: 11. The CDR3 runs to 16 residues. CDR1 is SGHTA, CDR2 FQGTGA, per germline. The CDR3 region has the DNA TGTGCCAGCAGCCTAGTCGGGACTATCCATTACAATGAGCAGTTCTTC. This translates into CASSLVGTIHYNEQFF.

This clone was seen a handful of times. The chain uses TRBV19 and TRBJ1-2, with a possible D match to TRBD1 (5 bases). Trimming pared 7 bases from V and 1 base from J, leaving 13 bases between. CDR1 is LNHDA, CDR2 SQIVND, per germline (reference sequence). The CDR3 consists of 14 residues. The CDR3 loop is CASTLGTGNYGYTF. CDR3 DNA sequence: TGTGCCAGTACCCTGGGGACGGGTAACTATGGCTACACCTTC.

The CDR3 is CASSEMVLARVMFF. The CDR3 region has the DNA TGTGCCAGCAGTGAAATGGTACTGGCCCGTGTAATGTTCTTC. The rearrangement joins TRBV6-1 to TRBJ2-1; D gene unclear. Trimming took off 2 bases at V and 15 bases at J, with 20 bases between the two ends. The CDR3 covers 14 residues. CDR1 is MNHNS and CDR2 is SASEGT in the germline V gene.